This record covers a single TCR beta chain. This specimen comes from a study of identifying expanded T cells in peripheral blood. Produced via immunoSEQ multiplex PCR; TCRdb's table is partial and in-frame only. The sample yields 120,000 or so clones, approximately 84% seen once. The CDR3 has 16 amino acids. From germline, CDR1 is LNHDA and CDR2 SQIVND (reference sequence). Trimming cost V 7 bases and J 5 bases, with 21 bases left between them. During the collection period, no donor immune events like infections were recorded. The receptor comes from a person between 18 and 70 years old in good health. The sample taken for sequencing was blood. The chain employs TRBV19 and TRBJ2-1; D gene uncertain. CDR3 DNA: TGTGCCAGTAACTTTGGTCCACCGTATGTTAACAATGAGCAGTTCTTC. Residues: CASNFGPPYVNNEQFF. Variable domain in full (rest from reference TRBV19 and TRBJ2-1): DGGITQSPKYLFRKEGQNVTLSCEQNLNHDAMYWYRQDPGQGLRLIYYSQIVNDFQKGDIAEGYSVSREKKESFPLTVTSAQKNPTAFYLCASNFGPPYVNNEQFFGPGTRLTVL.